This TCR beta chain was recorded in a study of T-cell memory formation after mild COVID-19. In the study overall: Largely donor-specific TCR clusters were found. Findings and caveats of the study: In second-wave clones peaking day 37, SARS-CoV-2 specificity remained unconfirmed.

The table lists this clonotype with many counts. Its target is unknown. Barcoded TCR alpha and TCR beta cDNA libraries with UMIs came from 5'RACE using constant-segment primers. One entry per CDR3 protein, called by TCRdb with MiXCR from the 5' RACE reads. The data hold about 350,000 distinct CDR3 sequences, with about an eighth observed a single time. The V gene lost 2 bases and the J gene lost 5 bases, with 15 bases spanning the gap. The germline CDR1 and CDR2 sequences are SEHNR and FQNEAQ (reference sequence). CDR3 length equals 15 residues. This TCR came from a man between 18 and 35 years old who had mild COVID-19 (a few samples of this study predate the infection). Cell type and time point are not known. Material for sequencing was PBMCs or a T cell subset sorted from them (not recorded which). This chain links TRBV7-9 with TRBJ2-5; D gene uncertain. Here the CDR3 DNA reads TGTGCCAGCAGCTTATATACCCCGAATCCGGAGACCCAGTACTTC. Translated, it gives CASSLYTPNPETQYF.